A single sample is the source of the 20 T cell receptor beta chains below, sequenced in a study of tumor and adjacent non-tumor tissue in lung cancer. Three rounds of nested PCR, following a modified ARM-PCR protocol, produced the TCRbeta library. TCRdb called the multiplex PCR reads again in MiXCR, with one record for every CDR3 protein. In the table there are tens of thousands of distinct CDR3 sequences, about 79% of which are singletons. RNA was extracted from bulk tissue without any cell sorting. The normal lung tissue was taken more than 3 cm from the tumor edge. The sample comprised distant non-tumor lung tissue. The receptors here all came from a woman aged 55 to 70 with non-small cell lung cancer.

This clonotype was observed many times. V is TRBV12-3 or TRBV12-4 and J is TRBJ2-3, with a tentative D call TRBD2 (5 bases). This CDR3 has 14 residues. V was cut by 5 bases and J by 2 bases, with 11 bases left in between. CDR3 protein: CASSRDYPTDTQYF. Here the CDR3 DNA reads TGTGCCAGCAGTCGCGACTATCCCACAGATACGCAGTATTTT.

As concerns this clonotype: One junction end does not reproduce the germline sequence, and a read error may be involved. This rearrangement joins TRBV4-3 to TRBJ2-7, with TRBD1 identical over 9 bases. Germline V CDR1 and CDR2: LGHNA, YSLEER. The length of the CDR3 is 16 residues. CDR3 bases: TGCGTCAGCAGCTTTCTTCACGGGACAGGGAAAAACGAGCAGTACTTC. Translation: CVSSFLHGTGKNEQYF.

This clonotype was seen only a few times. The J gene is TRBJ1-1, the V gene TRBV4-3; 9 bases fit TRBD1. The CDR3 contains 15 residues. The germline CDR1 and CDR2 sequences are LGHNA and YSLEER. V shed 5 bases, J shed 5 bases, and the junction held 9 bases outside the gene matches. Written as DNA, the CDR3 is TGCGCCAGCAGCTTTTACAGGACAGGGGATACTGAAGCTTTCTTT. Translated, it gives CASSFYRTGDTEAFF.

This clonotype was recorded only once. Possible read error: a much larger clone is one base away. J is TRBJ1-1 and V is TRBV28; 7 nucleotides match TRBD1. Germline assignment: CDR1 MDHEN and CDR2 SYDVKM. The CDR3 sequence is 13 residues long. The DNA for the CDR3 is TGTGCCGGCAGTCCTAGGGGGCGCATTGAAGCTTTCTTT. Translated: CAGSPRGRIEAFF. Drawing the rest from reference TRBV28 and TRBJ1-1, the complete variable domain is DVKVTQSSRYLVKRTGEKVFLECVQDMDHENMFWYRQDPGLGLRLIYFSYDVKMKEKGDIPEGYSVSREKKERFSLILESASTNQTSMYLCAGSPRGRIEAFFGQGTRLTVV.

Comments on this clonotype: Mismatch with germline at one junction end may stem from a read error. The CDR3 bases are TGTGCCAGCTGTTACACGGGTTCTAGCGGGGGCTCTAGCACAGATAGGCAGTATTTT. Its translation is CASCYTGSSGGSSTDRQYF. The chain joins TRBV6-5 to TRBJ2-3; TRBD2 aligns across 10 bases. In germline, CDR1 is MNHEY, CDR2 SVGAGI. The CDR3 runs to 19 residues.

As concerns this clonotype: A read error may account for a junction end that differs from germline. This chain links TRBV12-3 or TRBV12-4 with TRBJ2-7; 7 nucleotides match TRBD2. The CDR3 loop spans 13 amino acids. Here the CDR3 DNA reads TGTACCAGTCTTGGGGGGGGATCCTACGACCAGTACTTC. Residues: CTSLGGGSYDQYF.

Of note for this clonotype: The junction and the germline gene differ at one end; a read error may be behind it. The chain joins TRBV11-1 to TRBJ1-1; D is ambiguous. The CDR3 sequence is 13 residues long. Germline V gene lookup returns CDR1 SGHAT and CDR2 FQDESV (reference sequence). This CDR3 reads CASSRLGDAEALF. In nucleotides, the CDR3 is TGTGCCAGCAGCCGATTGGGCGATGCTGAAGCTTTGTTT.

In the case of this clonotype: The CDR3 does not end in the conserved phenylalanine or tryptophan, so this is likely a read error. This rearrangement joins TRBV5-4 to TRBJ2-4; tentatively, D is TRBD2 (5 bases). The CDR3 has 15 residues. Germline V gives CDR1 SGHNT, CDR2 YYREEE (reference sequence). Trimming took 4 bases from V and 1 from J, leaving 12 bases between them. CDR3 sequence (DNA): TGTGCCAGCAGCGGATTTGGACTTGCCAAAAACATTCAGTACCTC. Amino acid sequence: CASSGFGLAKNIQYL.

A remark on this clonotype: Given a much more abundant clone one base away, this may be a read error. V and J are TRBV11-2 and TRBJ2-7; D is undetermined. The CDR3 has 14 residues. Looked up from germline, CDR1 is SGHAT and CDR2 is FQNNGV. The CDR3 sequence is CASSFKTENYERYF. CDR3 DNA: TGTGCCAGCAGCTTCAAGACGGAAAATTACGAGCGGTACTTC.

For this clonotype: A much larger clone lies a single base off, so this may be a read error. The chain couples TRBV13 to TRBJ2-1; 7 nucleotides match TRBD1. Germline-derived CDR1 and CDR2 are PRHDT and FYEKMQ (reference sequence). V lost 10 bases, J lost 9 bases, and 12 bases stayed unmatched. The CDR3 is 13 amino acids. The CDR3 DNA is TGTGCCAACACCATAACAGGGGTTGGTGAGCAGTTCTTC. It specifies CANTITGVGEQFF.

This clonotype was picked up many times. This chain uses TRBV28 with TRBJ1-5, with a weak D call TRBD1 (5 bases). In germline, CDR1 is MDHEN, CDR2 SYDVKM. The CDR3 contains 16 residues. Trimming shortened V by 4 bases and J by 7 bases, and 20 bases separated the two germline ends. The CDR3 spells CASSSRGTPGGQPQHF. The CDR3 region has the DNA TGTGCCAGCAGTTCCCGAGGGACCCCCGGGGGACAGCCCCAGCATTTT.

About this clonotype: The conserved phenylalanine or tryptophan is not found at the CDR3 terminus, so this likely reflects a read error. The chain carries TRBV6-1 and TRBJ2-7, with 9 nucleotides matching TRBD1. The CDR3 has 14 residues. Germline V gene data show CDR1 as MNHNS and CDR2 as SASEGT. The CDR3, as DNA: TGTGCCAACAGTGGGCAGGACAGGGGACCCGAGCAGTACCTC. Protein product: CANSGQDRGPEQYL.

For this clonotype: No conserved phenylalanine or tryptophan ends this CDR3, so it is likely a read error. V gene TRBV12-3 or TRBV12-4 combines with J gene TRBJ1-5; D may be TRBD1 (6 bases). The V end lost 3 bases, the J end lost 7 bases, and 16 bases lay between the germline ends. The CDR3 extends over 15 amino acids. The DNA for the CDR3 is TGTGCCAGCAGTTTTATTCCCGGCAGGGGCCAGCCCCAGCATGAT. Residues: CASSFIPGRGQPQHD.

There are a few counts of this clonotype. V is TRBV28 and J is TRBJ1-2, with D perhaps TRBD1 (6 bases). This CDR3 comprises 13 residues. Germline CDR1 and CDR2: MDHEN and SYDVKM. In nucleotides, the CDR3 is TGTGTCAGTAGTTTAGGAAACAGGGACAGCTACACCTTC. This gives the protein CVSSLGNRDSYTF.

The gene calls are TRBV29-1 and TRBJ1-2; tentative D call: TRBD1 (5 bases). The CDR3 spans 14 residues. Trimming cost V 8 bases and J 7 bases, with 23 bases left between them. Germline loops: CDR1 SQVTM, CDR2 ANQGSEA. CDR3 in DNA: TGCAGCATGAATCCGACAAGGGGAAAGAGTGGCTACACCTTC. Protein product: CSMNPTRGKSGYTF. Based on the CDR3 plus reference TRBV29-1 and TRBJ1-2, the full variable domain is SAVISQKPSRDICQRGTSLTIQCQVDSQVTMMFWYRQQPGQSLTLIATANQGSEATYESGFVIDKFPISRPNLTFSTLTVSNMSPEDSSIYLCSMNPTRGKSGYTFGSGTRLTVV.

The chain combines TRBV11-2 with TRBJ1-2, with unresolved D. Looked up from germline, CDR1 is SGHAT and CDR2 is FQNNGV. V was cut by 7 bases and J by 4 bases, with 22 bases left in between. The CDR3 is made up of 16 amino acids. CDR3 sequence: CASIPKWGTRLYGYTF. CDR3 nucleotides: TGTGCCAGCATCCCCAAATGGGGTACCCGCCTCTATGGCTACACCTTC.

On this clonotype: Relative to the germline gene, one junction end is altered; a read error may explain this. The J gene is TRBJ2-2, the V gene TRBV11-2; perhaps D is TRBD1 or TRBD2 (7 bases each). Per the germline V gene, CDR1 is SGHAT and CDR2 is FQNNGV. This CDR3 is 17 amino acids long. CDR3: CACSSPQGGRNTGELIF. CDR3 nucleotides: TGTGCCTGCAGTTCTCCCCAGGGGGGGCGGAACACCGGGGAGCTGATTTTT.

The chain has TRBV6-2 or TRBV6-3 and TRBJ1-2; tentative D call: TRBD1 (5 bases). CDR1 MNHEY and CDR2 SVGEGT come from the germline V gene. The CDR3 has 13 amino acids. The DNA for the CDR3 is TGTGTCGTCCTCCGGGACGGATCCTATGGCTACACCTTC. It codes for CVVLRDGSYGYTF.

V usage is TRBV6-2 or TRBV6-3 and J usage is TRBJ2-1, with D hard to call. V lost 8 bases, J lost 8 bases, and 10 bases lay in between. There are 11 residues in the CDR3. Per the germline V gene, CDR1 is MNHEY and CDR2 is SVGEGT. DNA for the CDR3: TGTGCCAGCTGTCACTCGGATGAGCAGTTCTTC. Residues: CASCHSDEQFF.

Regarding this clonotype: One junction end disagrees with the germline gene, perhaps due to a read error. The rearrangement joins TRBV5-1 to TRBJ2-5, with TRBD2 matching over 8 bases. CDR3 size: 14 residues. CDR1 and CDR2 from the germline V gene are SGHRS and YFSETQ. In nucleotides, the CDR3 is TGCGCCAGCAGCCCCGGGACTAGTTGGGAGACCCAGAACTTC. This translates into CASSPGTSWETQNF.